This record concerns one T cell receptor (beta chain) sequence. No antigen is known for it. Method: immunoSEQ multiplex PCR; TCRdb's copy keeps in-frame clones and lacks some. The repertoire holds about 38,000 clones, with around three quarters as singletons. CDR1 is LNHDA, CDR2 SQIVND, per germline (reference sequence). V was pared by 7 bases and J by 4 bases, with 6 bases of the junction left unmatched. This CDR3 has 13 residues. The data were taken from a study of radiotherapy plus CTLA-4 blockade in lung cancer. Study-wide results and limits: Best predicting response, reportedly, were early blood T cell clone dynamics, with interferon-beta. Following radiotherapy plus ipilimumab, tumor-derived TCR clones expanded in the blood.

The TCR sequence derives from a human donor with non-small cell lung cancer who had stable disease on radiotherapy plus ipilimumab. Source: peripheral blood, taken from a patient treated with radiotherapy plus ipilimumab. The rearrangement uses TRBV19 and TRBJ1-2; 7 bases match TRBD1. CDR3: CASTTGTAYGYTF. The CDR3 region has the DNA TGTGCCAGTACCACCGGGACAGCCTATGGCTACACCTTC.